Detailed here is one T cell receptor beta chain. In the study's own analysis: Counts of nucleated cells, estimated from reference gene primer amplification, were obtained. The data were produced by immunoSEQ multiplex PCR, yet TCRdb's version contains in-frame clones alone and is incomplete. The DNA gave D and trimming, while V, J and clone size come from that table. The table shows 52,000 or so clones, with more than 80% occurring only once. The data were obtained in a study of blood T cell repertoires in COVID-19. The wider study: Acute-phase and convalescent COVID-19 samples originated in the United States, Italy and Spain. Nucleic acid was either cDNA or gDNA, and it came from T cells, B-cell-depleted T cells, or PBMCs.

Trimming stripped 4 bases from V and 3 bases from J, with 24 bases between. The CDR3 extends over 18 amino acids. Germline loops: CDR1 KGHSY, CDR2 FQNENV. This receptor was taken from an elderly man with acute or convalescent COVID-19. Sequenced sample: peripheral blood. The rearrangement links TRBV16 to TRBJ1-1, with D possibly being TRBD1 (5 bases). The CDR3 bases are TGTGCCAGCAGCCGAATAGAGACGCCGGGACTTCAGGACACTGAAGCTTTCTTT. It specifies CASSRIETPGLQDTEAFF.